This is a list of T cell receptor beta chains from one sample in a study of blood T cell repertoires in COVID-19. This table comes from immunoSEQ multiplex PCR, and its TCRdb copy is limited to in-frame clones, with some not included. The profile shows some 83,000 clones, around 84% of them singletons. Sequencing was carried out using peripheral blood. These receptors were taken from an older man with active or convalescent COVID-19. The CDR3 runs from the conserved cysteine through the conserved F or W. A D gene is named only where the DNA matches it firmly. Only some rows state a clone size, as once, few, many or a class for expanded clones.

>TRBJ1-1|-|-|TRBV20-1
TGCAGTGCTAGTTCAGGGATGAACACTGAAGCTTTCTTT
CSASSGMNTEAFF
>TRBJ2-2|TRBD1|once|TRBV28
TGTGCCAGCAGTCATCCGGGACAGGGTGCGTTTTTT
CASSHPGQGAFF
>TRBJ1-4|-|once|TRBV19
TGTGCCAGTAGTTCGCCGGGGGTTGGAGATACTAATGAAAAACTGTTTTTT
CASSSPGVGDTNEKLFF
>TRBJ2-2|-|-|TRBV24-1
TGTGCCACCAGTGGCCCCGGGACTTCTTCGAACACCGGGGAGCTGTTTTTT
CATSGPGTSSNTGELFF
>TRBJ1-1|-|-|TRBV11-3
TGTGCCAGCAGCTTATTTACCCACGCAGGGGTTAACACTGAAGCTTTCTTT
CASSLFTHAGVNTEAFF
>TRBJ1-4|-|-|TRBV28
TGTGCCAGCAGCCCTACAGGGAATACTAATGAAAAACTGTTTTTT
CASSPTGNTNEKLFF
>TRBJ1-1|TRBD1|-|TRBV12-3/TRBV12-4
TGTGCCAGCAGTTTTCAGGGGGGTACTGAAGCTTTCTTT
CASSFQGGTEAFF
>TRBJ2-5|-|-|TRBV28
TGTGCCAGCAGTTTCAGGGGCGAGACCCAGTACTTC
CASSFRGETQYF
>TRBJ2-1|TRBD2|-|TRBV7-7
TGTGCTAGCAGCAAGTGGGAGGGGCAGGGCAATGAGCAGTTCTTC
CASSKWEGQGNEQFF
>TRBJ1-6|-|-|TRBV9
TGTGCCAGCAGCGTACAGGGTTATAATTCACCCCTCCACTTT
CASSVQGYNSPLHF
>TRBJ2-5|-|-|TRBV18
TGTGCCAGCTCACAATCAGGGGATTGGGAGACCCAGTACTTC
CASSQSGDWETQYF
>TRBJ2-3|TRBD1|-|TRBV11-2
TGTGCCAGCAGCATGGGACAGGGGACTAGCACAGATACGCAGTATTTT
CASSMGQGTSTDTQYF
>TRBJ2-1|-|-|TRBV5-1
TGCGCCAGCAGCTTGGGGTGGGGGCCGAGCTCCTACAATGAGCAGTTCTTC
CASSLGWGPSSYNEQFF
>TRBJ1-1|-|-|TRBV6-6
TGTGCCAGCAGTTACTCAGGAATTCGGGTGAACACTGAAGCTTTCTTT
CASSYSGIRVNTEAFF
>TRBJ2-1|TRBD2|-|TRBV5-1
TGCGCCAGCAGCTGGTATGAGACTAGCGTCAATGAGCAGTTCTTC
CASSWYETSVNEQFF
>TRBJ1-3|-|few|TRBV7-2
TGTGCCAGCAGCTTTTATCGCAGCTCTGGAAACACCATATATTTT
CASSFYRSSGNTIYF
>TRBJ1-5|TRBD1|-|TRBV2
TGTGCCAGCAGTGGGACAGGGCGGAGCAATCAGCCCCAGCATTTT
CASSGTGRSNQPQHF
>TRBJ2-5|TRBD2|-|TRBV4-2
TGTGCCAGCAGCCAAGTTCTAGCGGGGCCTACCCAGTACTTC
CASSQVLAGPTQYF
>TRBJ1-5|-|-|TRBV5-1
TGCGCCAGCAGCTTGGCACCAGGGCCGGGTTATGGCAATCAGCCCCAGCATTTT
CASSLAPGPGYGNQPQHF
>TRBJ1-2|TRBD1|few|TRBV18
TGTGCCAGCTCACGGGGACAGGGTGCTGACTATGGCTACACCTTC
CASSRGQGADYGYTF
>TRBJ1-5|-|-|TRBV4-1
TGCGCCAGCAGCCAAGGGGCGATTCCCAATCAGCCCCAGCATTTT
CASSQGAIPNQPQHF
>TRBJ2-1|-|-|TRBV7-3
TGTGCCAGCAGCTTAATTCCGGGGGGCCGGGACACTCCTTTGTTCTTC
CASSLIPGGRDTPLFF
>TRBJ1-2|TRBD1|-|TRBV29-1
TGCAGCGTTGCCCGGGGACAGGGATATAACTATGGCTACACCTTC
CSVARGQGYNYGYTF
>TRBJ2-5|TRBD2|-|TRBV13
TGTGCCAGCAGCTCGGGAGCGGGAGGGCCCGAGACCCAGTACTTC
CASSSGAGGPETQYF
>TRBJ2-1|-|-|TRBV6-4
TGTGCCAGCAGTCAATCGGGTGCCTCCTACAATGAGCAGTTCTTC
CASSQSGASYNEQFF
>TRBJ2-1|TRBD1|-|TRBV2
TGTGCCAGCAGTGAGAACAGGGGGCTCAATGAGCAGTTCTTC
CASSENRGLNEQFF
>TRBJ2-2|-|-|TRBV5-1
TGCGCCAGCAGGGGCGCCGGGGAGCTGTTTTTT
CASRGAGELFF
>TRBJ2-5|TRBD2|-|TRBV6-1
TGTGCCAGCAGTGAGGGACTAGCGGCTCAAGAGACCCAGTACTTC
CASSEGLAAQETQYF
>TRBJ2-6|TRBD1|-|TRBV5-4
TGTGCCAGCAGCTCGGACAGGGACAGTCCCGGGGCCAACGTCCTGACTTTC
CASSSDRDSPGANVLTF
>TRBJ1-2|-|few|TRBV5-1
TGCGCCAGCAGCTTGGACAGCTATGGCTACACCTTC
CASSLDSYGYTF
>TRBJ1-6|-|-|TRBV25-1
TGTGCCAGCACCCGGTCCTATAATTCACCCCTCCACTTT
CASTRSYNSPLHF
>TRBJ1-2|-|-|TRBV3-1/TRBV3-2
TGTGCCAGCAGCCGAGGGAGTAACTATGGCTACACCTTC
CASSRGSNYGYTF
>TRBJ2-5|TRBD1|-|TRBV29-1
TGCAGCGTTAAGGGTAGAGGACAGGGGCAAGAGACCCAGTACTTC
CSVKGRGQGQETQYF
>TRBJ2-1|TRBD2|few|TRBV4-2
TGTGCCAGCAGCCGCCCGGGACTAGCGGGATCAGACAATGAGCAGTTCTTC
CASSRPGLAGSDNEQFF
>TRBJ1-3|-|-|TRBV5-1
TGCGCCAGCAGCTTGACCGCGGACTCTGGAAACACCATATATTTT
CASSLTADSGNTIYF
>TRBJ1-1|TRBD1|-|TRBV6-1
TGTGCCAGCAGTGAAGTTGTGACAGGGATTACTGAATTAGCTTTCTTT
CASSEVVTGITELAFF
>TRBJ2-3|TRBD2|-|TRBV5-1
TGCGCCAGCAGCCAAAGGACTAGCGGGGGGGCCGGGGATACGCAGTATTTT
CASSQRTSGGAGDTQYF
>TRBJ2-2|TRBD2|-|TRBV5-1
TGCGCCAGCAGCTTGGATGGGACTAGCGGGAGGGTCACCGGGGAGCTGTTTTTT
CASSLDGTSGRVTGELFF
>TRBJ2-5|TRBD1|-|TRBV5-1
TGCGCCAGCAGTACGGGGACAGGGGGCGTAGAGACCCAGTACTTC
CASSTGTGGVETQYF
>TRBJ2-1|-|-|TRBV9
TGTGCCAGCAGGGATGATACAGGGCAAGTACTGTTCTTC
CASRDDTGQVLFF
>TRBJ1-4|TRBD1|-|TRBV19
TGTGCCAGTAGCGACCGGGACAGGAGGGACAATGAAAAACTGTTTTTT
CASSDRDRRDNEKLFF
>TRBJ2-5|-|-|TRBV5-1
TGCGCCAGCAGCCCGGCATTCGGGGAGACCCAGTACTTC
CASSPAFGETQYF
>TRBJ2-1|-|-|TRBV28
TGTGCCAGCCGATTATCTCCCTACAATGAGCAGTTCTTC
CASRLSPYNEQFF
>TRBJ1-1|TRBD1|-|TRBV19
TGTGCCAGTAGCTCCGGGACAGGTTTTGAAGCTTTCTTT
CASSSGTGFEAFF
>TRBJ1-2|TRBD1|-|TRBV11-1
TGTGCCAGCAGCCTGACAGGGTTGGACTATGGCTACACCTTC
CASSLTGLDYGYTF
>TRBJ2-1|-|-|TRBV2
TGTGCCAGCAGTGTCATCAGGGTCAGCTCCTACAATGAGCAGTTCTTC
CASSVIRVSSYNEQFF
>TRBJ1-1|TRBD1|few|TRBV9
TGTGCCAGCAGCGTCAACTCCAGGGGGTACACTGAAGCTTTCTTT
CASSVNSRGYTEAFF
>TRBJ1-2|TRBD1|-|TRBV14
TGTGCCAGCAGCCAATCTCCCCGACAGGGGGCTGGGGGCTACACCTTC
CASSQSPRQGAGGYTF
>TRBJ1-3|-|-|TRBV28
TGTGCCAGCAGTTCGCCCCTCGGGACAACTGGAAACACCATATATTTT
CASSSPLGTTGNTIYF
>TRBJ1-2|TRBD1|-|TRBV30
TGTGCCGGGGCCAGGGGGCCTGGCTATGGCTACACCTTC
CAGARGPGYGYTF
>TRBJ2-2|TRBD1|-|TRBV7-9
TGTGCCAGCAGCGCAGGGGGGAACACCGGGGAGCTGTTTTTT
CASSAGGNTGELFF
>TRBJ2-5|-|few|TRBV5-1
TGCGCCAGCAGCTTGGGGTTGGCAAACCAAGAGACCCAGTACTTC
CASSLGLANQETQYF